A single sample gave rise to the 28 T cell receptor beta chains below, sequenced in a study of blood T cells in healthy people across ages. For the second PCR, which ran for about 7 to 11 cycles, a sample-barcoded 5' primer and a J-beta primer mix were used. MiXCR was run by TCRdb on the 5' RACE reads, yielding one entry per CDR3 protein. The data hold approximately 1,100,000 distinct CDR3 sequences, with 40% to 50% observed a single time. Material: blood. The receptors were sampled from a woman aged 60 to 75 in good health.

The chain has TRBV30 and TRBJ2-7; TRBD1 matches 8 bases. Germline V gene lookup returns CDR1 GTSNPN and CDR2 SVGIG (reference sequence). Trimming removed 5 bases from V and 2 bases from J; junction bases left unmatched: 5. The CDR3 has 13 amino acids. The CDR3 is CAWSTGAAYEQYF. The CDR3, as DNA: TGTGCCTGGTCGACAGGGGCGGCCTACGAGCAGTACTTC.

Comment on this clonotype: The junction departs from germline at one end; a sequencing error may be responsible. The chain employs TRBV6-5 and TRBJ2-6; no definite D call. Germline assignment: CDR1 MNHEY and CDR2 SVGAGI. The CDR3 loop spans 14 amino acids. CDR3 loop: CAGSPSSGANVLTF. CDR3 DNA: TGTGCCGGCAGCCCATCGTCTGGGGCCAACGTCCTGACTTTC.

This clonotype was detected only a few times. The chain employs TRBV29-1 and TRBJ2-1, with TRBD2 matching over 9 bases. Looked up from germline, CDR1 is SQVTM and CDR2 is ANQGSEA. This CDR3 is built from 14 residues. With V trimmed by 3 bases and J by 6 bases, 6 bases remained unmatched. CDR3 nucleotide sequence: TGCAGCGTTGATCCTAGCGGGATAACCAATGAGCAGTTCTTC. Amino acid sequence: CSVDPSGITNEQFF.

The chain has TRBV12-5 and TRBJ2-5; 8 nucleotides align to TRBD1. Germline lookup yields CDR1 LGHNT and CDR2 FRNRAP. The V segment lost 6 bases and the J segment 5 bases; nucleotides outside the gene matches: 8. This CDR3 contains 14 residues. The CDR3 coding sequence is TGTGCTAGTGGACCCCGGACAGGGCTTGAGACCCAGTACTTC. This gives the protein CASGPRTGLETQYF.

This clonotype was counted a few times. The chain's CDR3 is CASSQDRGKPYNSPLHF. In nucleotides, the CDR3 is TGTGCCAGCAGCCAAGACAGGGGGAAACCCTATAATTCACCCCTCCACTTT. The chain carries TRBV4-2 and TRBJ1-6; TRBD1 aligns across 7 bases. The CDR3 loop spans 17 amino acids. The V segment lost 0 bases and the J segment 2 bases; nucleotides outside the gene matches: 4. CDR1 is LGHNA, CDR2 YNFKEQ, per germline.

V usage is TRBV11-1 and J usage is TRBJ2-1; TRBD1 matches at 9 bases. Germline V gene sequence: CDR1 SGHAT, CDR2 FQDESV (reference sequence). CDR3 length: 15 residues. The trim removed 5 bases at V and 7 bases at J, leaving 9 bases unmatched. CDR3 nucleotide sequence: TGTGCCAGCAGCCCAGTAGGACAGGGGATTAATGAGCAGTTCTTC. It specifies CASSPVGQGINEQFF.

This sequence joins TRBV20-1 and TRBJ2-5; possible D gene TRBD2, 5 bases. Trimming took off 1 base at V and 2 bases at J, with 11 bases between the two ends. Germline CDR1 reads DFQATT; CDR2 reads SNEGSKA (reference sequence). This CDR3 comprises 14 residues. Here the CDR3 DNA reads TGCAGTGCTAGAGGCGTACGCGGGCAAGAGACCCAGTACTTC. Its translation is CSARGVRGQETQYF.

In its sample, this clonotype was seen a few times. V is TRBV10-3 and J is TRBJ2-7, with no clear D. V dropped 8 bases and J dropped 9 bases, with 14 bases sitting between them. Germline V gene data show CDR1 as ENHRY and CDR2 as SYGVKD. The CDR3 runs to 11 residues. The CDR3 nucleotides read TGTGCCATCCGAGGTGGGCACGGGCAGTACTTC. Translated, it gives CAIRGGHGQYF.

This clonotype was observed a handful of times. The chain is built from TRBV6-2 or TRBV6-3 and TRBJ2-5; D gene uncertain. The J call may be mistaken, given a closer DNA end match to TRBJ2-7. CDR3 size: 14 residues. Germline V gene lookup returns CDR1 MNHEY and CDR2 SVGEGT. CDR3 in amino acids: CASQNPGNKGEQYF. The CDR3 region has the DNA TGTGCCAGCCAAAATCCCGGAAACAAGGGCGAGCAGTACTTC.

The V and J genes are TRBV13 and TRBJ1-1; tentative D call: TRBD1 (5 bases). Germline assignment: CDR1 PRHDT and CDR2 FYEKMQ (reference sequence). The CDR3 is 12 residues long. Trimming took off 6 bases at V and 5 bases at J, with 10 bases between the two ends. This CDR3 is CASSAEGTEAFF. Here the CDR3 DNA reads TGTGCCAGCAGTGCGGAGGGGACTGAAGCTTTCTTT.

The chain carries TRBV7-2 and TRBJ2-3, with 7 bases matching TRBD1. The CDR3 has 16 amino acids. The V gene's germline CDR1 is SGHTA and CDR2 FQGNSA. Trimming removed 6 bases from V and 1 base from J; junction bases left unmatched: 10. In nucleotides, the CDR3 is TGTGCCAGCAGTCAGGGGACAGCGGTGGGCACAGATACGCAGTATTTT. It encodes CASSQGTAVGTDTQYF.

The CDR3 reads CASSWTVPDTQYF. The CDR3 coding sequence is TGTGCCAGCAGCTGGACAGTGCCAGATACGCAGTATTTT. The V gene is TRBV7-2, the J gene TRBJ2-3; D may be TRBD1 (6 bases). Germline assignment: CDR1 SGHTA and CDR2 FQGNSA. The CDR3 consists of 13 residues. V was trimmed by 4 bases and J by 4 bases, leaving 9 bases between them.

The table lists this clonotype with a few counts. The CDR3 coding sequence is TGTGCCAGCAGTTTATGGGGTGGCGGGAGAAGCAATGAGCAGTTCTTC. It codes for CASSLWGGGRSNEQFF. The chain has TRBV28 and TRBJ2-1; 7 bases map to TRBD2. Germline V lookup: CDR1 MDHEN, CDR2 SYDVKM. The CDR3 runs to 16 residues. V was pared by 0 bases and J by 6 bases, with 8 bases of the junction left unmatched.

J is TRBJ1-2 and V is TRBV11-2; the D is unclear. Germline-derived CDR1 and CDR2 are SGHAT and FQNNGV. V lost 5 bases and J 8 bases, leaving 18 bases between the germline ends. The CDR3 is 14 amino acids. CDR3 DNA sequence: TGTGCCAGCAGCCTCCGGACCACGATCGGGGGCTACACCTTC. It is translated as CASSLRTTIGGYTF.

This clonotype was detected a few times. The V call is TRBV10-2, the J call TRBJ2-5; TRBD2 might be the D (5 bases). The CDR3 contains 12 residues. The V and J ends lost 9 bases and 5 bases respectively, with 13 bases between them. Per the germline V gene, CDR1 is WSHSY and CDR2 is SAAADI. The CDR3 bases are TGCGCCAGTTCGAGGGTGGCGGAGACCCAGTACTTC. This codes for CASSRVAETQYF.

The chain links TRBV27 to TRBJ2-6; D remains unclear. The CDR3 sequence is 13 residues long. Germline V CDR1 and CDR2: MNHEY, SMNVEV (reference sequence). V lost 8 bases and J lost 6, with 11 bases in between. CDR3 in amino acids: CASGPAVANVLTF. Written as DNA, the CDR3 is TGTGCCAGCGGGCCAGCTGTGGCCAACGTCCTGACTTTC.

CDR3 loop: CSALGLGASYNEQFF. The CDR3 DNA reads as TGCAGTGCCCTGGGACTAGGAGCGTCCTACAATGAGCAGTTCTTC. This chain joins TRBV20-1 and TRBJ2-1; 8 bases align to TRBD2. In germline, CDR1 is DFQATT, CDR2 SNEGSKA (reference sequence). Trimming cost V 6 bases and J 1 base; bases outside gene matches: 8. The CDR3 has 15 amino acids.

The rearrangement links TRBV4-2 to TRBJ2-1; D possibly corresponds to TRBD2 (6 bases). CDR1 is LGHNA and CDR2 is YNFKEQ in the germline V gene. V was pared by 1 base and J by 0 bases, with 22 bases between. This CDR3 has 20 residues. CDR3 sequence reads: CASSQGARGRSSPSYNEQFF. CDR3 DNA sequence: TGTGCCAGCAGCCAAGGGGCCCGAGGGAGGTCCTCCCCCTCCTACAATGAGCAGTTCTTC.

This clonotype showed up just a few times. This chain joins TRBV29-1 and TRBJ2-5, with 10 bases identical to TRBD2. J lost 1 base, V lost 4 bases, and 6 bases had no gene match. Germline V gene sequence: CDR1 SQVTM, CDR2 ANQGSEA. CDR3 size: 15 residues. CDR3 protein: CSVGGLAAIQETQYF. Here the CDR3 DNA reads TGCAGCGTTGGAGGACTAGCGGCAATCCAAGAGACCCAGTACTTC.

The V gene is TRBV7-9, the J gene TRBJ2-7; a weak D match, TRBD2 (6 bases). The germline V gene encodes CDR1 SEHNR and CDR2 FQNEAQ (reference sequence). V was cut by 4 bases and J by 3 bases, with 19 bases left in between. The CDR3 sequence is 16 residues long. Here the CDR3 reads CASSSETGLDYYEQYF. In nucleotides, the CDR3 is TGTGCCAGCAGCTCCGAGACGGGACTGGATTACTACGAGCAGTACTTC.

V and J are TRBV6-1 and TRBJ1-2; D is undetermined. The V end lost 4 bases, the J end lost 3 bases, and 9 bases lay between the germline ends. The germline gives CDR1 MNHNS, CDR2 SASEGT. CDR3 length equals 13 residues. CDR3 amino acids: CASSGLPDYGYTF. DNA for the CDR3: TGTGCCAGCAGTGGACTTCCCGACTATGGCTACACCTTC.

This clonotype was seen more than once but under ten times. V usage is TRBV9 and J usage is TRBJ2-3, with TRBD1 as a possible D gene (6 bases). The CDR3 length is 16 residues. Germline CDR1 and CDR2: SGDLS and YYNGEE. V shed 4 bases and J shed 0 bases, with 15 bases lying between them. The CDR3: CASSSRQARSTDTQYF. CDR3 DNA sequence: TGTGCCAGCAGCTCCCGACAGGCCCGTAGCACAGATACGCAGTATTTT.

The V gene is TRBV29-1, the J gene TRBJ2-5, with 11 bases that match TRBD2. Germline CDR1 SQVTM, CDR2 ANQGSEA. Trimming at V came to 7 bases and at J to 11 bases, leaving 6 bases not matched to a gene. The CDR3 covers 11 residues. The CDR3: CSGWTSGQQYF. The CDR3 DNA is TGCAGCGGTTGGACTAGCGGGCAGCAGTACTTC.

This clonotype was recorded many times. The genes are TRBV11-1 and TRBJ2-1; tentatively, D is TRBD1 (6 bases). This CDR3 contains 14 residues. Germline CDR1 reads SGHAT; CDR2 reads FQDESV (reference sequence). V lost 5 bases to trimming and J lost 4 bases, with 12 bases between them. CDR3 sequence reads: CASSTEQGYNEQFF. In DNA, the CDR3 is TGTGCCAGCAGCACCGAACAGGGTTACAATGAGCAGTTCTTC.

This chain connects TRBV11-2 to TRBJ2-2; D not certain. Germline values: CDR1 SGHAT, CDR2 FQNNGV. The V gene lost 7 bases and the J gene lost 0 bases, with 15 bases spanning the gap. CDR3 length: 16 residues. The CDR3 protein is CASIPLGTANTGELFF. DNA for the CDR3: TGTGCCAGCATCCCCCTTGGCACCGCGAACACCGGGGAGCTGTTTTTT.

The chain recombines TRBV10-2 with TRBJ2-1, with 9 positions matching TRBD1. The end of the DNA fits TRBJ2-7 better, so the J call may be wrong. The CDR3 has 16 amino acids. The germline CDR1 and CDR2 sequences are WSHSY and SAAADI. This CDR3 is CASRIEGTGIYNEQYF. Here the CDR3 DNA reads TGCGCCAGCAGGATCGAGGGGACAGGGATTTACAATGAGCAGTACTTC.

V is TRBV7-9 and J is TRBJ1-2; possible D gene TRBD1, 5 bases. Germline V CDR1 and CDR2: SEHNR, FQNEAQ (reference sequence). Trimming removed 3 bases from V and 0 bases from J, with 14 bases in between. This CDR3 contains 16 residues. The CDR3 coding sequence is TGTGCCAGCAGCTTCCCGGACATCACTTCTAACTATGGCTACACCTTC. Translating gives CASSFPDITSNYGYTF.

The V call is TRBV5-1, the J call TRBJ2-5; 7 bases line up with TRBD1. Germline CDR1 is SGHRS and CDR2 is YFSETQ. Trimming cost V 4 bases and J 5 bases; bases outside gene matches: 11. This CDR3 is 15 amino acids long. The CDR3 nucleotides read TGCGCCAGCAGCGTAGGGGGCCGGAGGAGGGAGACCCAGTACTTC. Amino acids: CASSVGGRRRETQYF.